Following are 30 T cell receptor beta chains from one sample sequenced in a study of early T cells in non-severe SARS-CoV-2 infection. TCRdb called the 5' RACE reads again in MiXCR, with one record for every CDR3 protein. Here the sample spans roughly 70,000 distinct CDR3 sequences, about 17% being singletons. The sample consisted of whole blood, taken at baseline. These receptors were taken from an adult who was a healthcare worker with PCR-confirmed SARS-CoV-2 infection or an uninfected control (not recorded which).

The chain recombines TRBV5-4 with TRBJ1-1, with TRBD1 matching over 7 bases. The J segment lost 1 base and the V segment lost 3 bases, leaving 3 bases of the junction unmatched. The germline V gene has CDR1 SGHNT and CDR2 YYREEE (reference sequence). The CDR3 is made up of 14 amino acids. The DNA for the CDR3 is TGTGCCAGCAGCTCAGGGGGGAGGAACACTGAAGCTTTCTTT. Amino acid sequence: CASSSGGRNTEAFF. The variable domain in full, with the rest retrieved from reference TRBV5-4 and TRBJ1-1, is ETGVTQSPTHLIKTRGQQVTLRCSSQSGHNTVSWYQQALGQGPQFIFQYYREEENGRGNFPPRFSGLQFPNYSSELNVNALELDDSALYLCASSSGGRNTEAFFGQGTRLTVV.

This clonotype came up a few times. V usage is TRBV3-1 and J usage is TRBJ2-5, with D possibly matching TRBD2 (6 bases). Trimming shortened V by 8 bases and J by 5 bases, and 12 bases separated the two germline ends. Per the germline V gene, CDR1 is LGHDT and CDR2 is YNNKEL (reference sequence). The CDR3 loop spans 12 amino acids. This CDR3 reads CASLQAGETQYF. The DNA of the CDR3 is TGTGCCAGCTTACAAGCGGGTGAGACCCAGTACTTC.

The J gene is TRBJ2-3, the V gene TRBV18; no definite D call. Trimming cost V 6 bases and J 2 bases, with 9 bases left between them. The CDR3 contains 13 residues. Per the germline V gene, CDR1 is KGHSH and CDR2 is LQKENI. CDR3 amino acids: CASSPVSTDTQYF. The CDR3 DNA is TGTGCCAGCTCGCCGGTATCCACAGATACGCAGTATTTT.

The chain has TRBV10-2 and TRBJ2-5; 12 bases agree with TRBD2. This CDR3 has 16 residues. Trimming at V came to 0 bases and at J to 6 bases, leaving 5 bases not matched to a gene. The germline V gene has CDR1 WSHSY and CDR2 SAAADI. The CDR3 nucleotides read TGCGCCAGCAGTGAGTCGACTAGCGGGAGTCGGAAGACCCAGTACTTC. Its translation: CASSESTSGSRKTQYF.

The chain is built from TRBV9 and TRBJ2-1, with 10 nucleotides matching TRBD1. The CDR3 extends over 17 amino acids. Germline V gene data show CDR1 as SGDLS and CDR2 as YYNGEE. The trim removed 3 bases at V and 8 bases at J, leaving 14 bases unmatched. The chain's CDR3 is CASSATGGSVWLDEQFF. The CDR3 nucleotides are TGTGCCAGCAGCGCGACAGGGGGCTCCGTCTGGTTAGATGAGCAGTTCTTC. The entire variable domain, with the rest obtained from reference TRBV9 and TRBJ2-1, is as follows: DSGVTQTPKHLITATGQRVTLRCSPRSGDLSVYWYQQSLDQGLQFLIQYYNGEERAKGNILERFSAQQFPDLHSELNLSSLELGDSALYFCASSATGGSVWLDEQFFGPGTRLTVL.

This clonotype was recorded many times. The rearrangement joins TRBV15 to TRBJ2-3; the D gene is possibly TRBD1 (5 bases). Germline V gives CDR1 LNHNV, CDR2 YYDKDF (reference sequence). The CDR3 contains 16 residues. V lost 0 bases, J lost 0 bases, and 10 bases lay in between. The CDR3 DNA follows: TGTGCCACCAGCAGAGATCTGCCAGGGAGCACAGATACGCAGTATTTT. It yields the protein CATSRDLPGSTDTQYF.

The CDR3 DNA reads TGTGCCAGCAGCTTAGCGGGTTCCGAGGAGGAGTTCTTC. It yields the protein CASSLAGSEEEFF. The chain links TRBV7-6 to TRBJ2-1; tentatively, D is TRBD2 (5 bases). Germline V gene sequence: CDR1 SGHVS, CDR2 FNYEAQ. The CDR3 is made up of 13 amino acids. V was pared by 0 bases and J by 14 bases, with 14 bases between. Based on the CDR3 plus reference TRBV7-6 and TRBJ2-1, the full variable domain is GAGVSQSPRYKVTKRGQDVALRCDPISGHVSLYWYRQALGQGPEFLTYFNYEAQQDKSGLPNDRFSAERPEGSISTLTIQRTEQRDSAMYRCASSLAGSEEEFFGPGTRLTVL.

This clonotype occurred a few times. This chain connects TRBV10-1 to TRBJ2-3, with 8 nucleotides matching TRBD2. This CDR3 has 19 amino acids. CDR1 and CDR2 from the germline V gene are WNHNN and SYGVQD (reference sequence). The junction had 17 bases not matched to a gene; V was cut back by 2 bases and J by 4 bases. CDR3 protein: CASSERTSRGGVVPDTQYF. In DNA, the CDR3 is TGCGCCAGCAGTGAGCGAACCTCCCGGGGGGGAGTAGTACCAGATACGCAGTATTTT.

The sample holds many counts of this clonotype. V is TRBV6-6 and J is TRBJ2-2; possibly TRBD2 for D (6 bases). Germline V gene lookup returns CDR1 MNHNY and CDR2 SVGAGI (reference sequence). This CDR3 comprises 17 residues. With 2 bases removed from V and 4 bases from J, the gap between germline ends came to 17 bases. The CDR3 DNA follows: TGTGCCAGCAGTTACAAGGTTGTCGGCGGGGCCACCGGGGAGCTGTTTTTT. Protein sequence: CASSYKVVGGATGELFF.

This clonotype was seen ten or more times. The rearrangement joins TRBV20-1 to TRBJ1-1; D is ambiguous. Per the germline V gene, CDR1 is DFQATT and CDR2 is SNEGSKA (reference sequence). CDR3 size: 15 residues. V shed 0 bases and J shed 1 base, with 12 bases lying between them. The CDR3 coding sequence is TGCAGTGCTAGAGATACAGCACTCAGGAACACTGAAGCTTTCTTT. Protein product: CSARDTALRNTEAFF.

This clonotype was counted between two and nine times. The chain couples TRBV6-2 or TRBV6-3 to TRBJ2-1, with 10 bases fitting TRBD2. CDR3 length: 13 residues. V shed 8 bases and J 9 bases; nucleotides not matched to a gene: 7. Germline V gene lookup returns CDR1 MNHEY and CDR2 SVGEGT. The CDR3 spells CASVLAGEGEQFF. The CDR3 DNA follows: TGTGCCAGCGTCCTAGCGGGAGAGGGTGAGCAGTTCTTC.

The CDR3 reads CASSPPPVNTGELFF. The DNA of the CDR3 is TGTGCCAGCTCACCACCCCCAGTGAACACCGGGGAGCTGTTTTTT. The chain joins TRBV18 to TRBJ2-2, with unresolved D. The CDR3 spans 15 residues. Per the germline V gene, CDR1 is KGHSH and CDR2 is LQKENI. The V end lost 0 bases, the J end lost 1 base, and 6 bases lay between the germline ends.

This clonotype was detected only a few times. J is TRBJ1-1 and V is TRBV28, with 8 bases fitting TRBD1. The CDR3 contains 14 residues. The V segment lost 5 bases and the J segment 7 bases; nucleotides outside the gene matches: 9. CDR1 and CDR2 from the germline V gene are MDHEN and SYDVKM. The CDR3 here is CASSLIQGAVEAFF. CDR3 bases: TGTGCCAGCAGTCTAATCCAGGGGGCAGTTGAAGCTTTCTTT.

This clonotype was counted a few times. The chain couples TRBV6-5 to TRBJ2-6; D unclear. The CDR3 has 13 residues. Germline V gene data show CDR1 as MNHEY and CDR2 as SVGAGI. Trimming took off 7 bases at V and 0 bases at J, with 4 bases between the two ends. CDR3 coding DNA: TGTGCCAGCACCCGCTCTGGGGCCAACGTCCTGACTTTC. Translating gives CASTRSGANVLTF.

The chain's CDR3 is CASTSQTGLPGELFF. CDR3 DNA: TGTGCCAGCACGTCCCAGACAGGGTTACCCGGGGAGCTGTTTTTT. V and J are TRBV27 and TRBJ2-2, with 7 bases lining up with TRBD1. From germline, CDR1 is MNHEY and CDR2 SMNVEV (reference sequence). The CDR3 contains 15 residues. V trimming: 7 bases; J trimming: 6 bases; junction bases outside the gene matches: 11.

This clonotype was seen a handful of times. This chain links TRBV28 with TRBJ2-3; D remains unclear. V lost 6 bases, J lost 0 bases, and 4 bases lay in between. Germline lookup yields CDR1 MDHEN and CDR2 SYDVKM. This CDR3 region has 12 residues. CDR3 bases: TGTGCCAGCAGGCGCAGCACAGATACGCAGTATTTT. Translated: CASRRSTDTQYF.

In this sample, this clonotype turned up many times. Here the CDR3 DNA reads TGTGCCAGCAGTTTAAGATCGGGGTTGTACACTGAAGCTTTCTTT. Protein sequence: CASSLRSGLYTEAFF. The chain recombines TRBV28 with TRBJ1-1; D is unclear. CDR3 size: 15 residues. The ends were cut back, 2 bases at V and 3 bases at J, with 13 bases in the middle. Germline V CDR1 and CDR2: MDHEN, SYDVKM.

In its sample, this clonotype was seen a few times. The chain joins TRBV7-9 to TRBJ1-4; 7 bases align to TRBD1. CDR3 length equals 14 residues. V lost 4 bases and J lost 8; bases outside the gene matches: 7. Germline V gene data show CDR1 as SEHNR and CDR2 as FQNEAQ (reference sequence). The DNA of the CDR3 is TGTGCCAGCAGCTCCCAGGGGGGCTGGGAAAAACTGTTTTTT. It codes for CASSSQGGWEKLFF.

The sample holds many counts of this clonotype. The chain has TRBV20-1 and TRBJ2-3; D uncertain. CDR3 length: 11 residues. V was pared by 6 bases and J by 2 bases, with 6 bases between. CDR1 DFQATT and CDR2 SNEGSKA come from the germline V gene (reference sequence). CDR3 region: CSAEYTDTQYF. CDR3 DNA: TGCAGTGCAGAGTACACAGATACGCAGTATTTT.

The J gene is TRBJ2-5, the V gene TRBV4-3, with 8 bases that match TRBD2. V shed 1 base, J shed 2 bases, and the junction held 6 bases outside the gene matches. CDR3 length: 16 amino acids. The germline V gene has CDR1 LGHNA and CDR2 YSLEER. Here the CDR3 reads CASSQGGLARQETQYF. The CDR3 DNA reads as TGCGCCAGCAGCCAAGGAGGACTAGCACGGCAAGAGACCCAGTACTTC.

The chain uses TRBV7-9 and TRBJ2-1; D ambiguous. The CDR3 length is 12 residues. Germline loops: CDR1 SEHNR, CDR2 FQNEAQ (reference sequence). Trimming stripped 6 bases from V and 4 bases from J, with 7 bases between. In DNA form, the CDR3 reads TGTGCCAGCAGTGACCAGTACAATGAGCAGTTCTTC. As protein: CASSDQYNEQFF.

A few counts support this clonotype. The chain employs TRBV6-5 and TRBJ1-2; TRBD1 might be the D (6 bases). This CDR3 spans 16 amino acids. Trimming pared 0 bases from V and 4 bases from J, leaving 15 bases between. Germline-derived CDR1 and CDR2 are MNHEY and SVGAGI. DNA of the CDR3: TGTGCCAGCAGTTACTCGGCAGGGGCTTCACTCTATGGCTACACCTTC. Translated, it gives CASSYSAGASLYGYTF.

This clonotype was found a few times. The rearrangement joins TRBV20-1 to TRBJ1-4; the D is unclear. Germline-derived CDR1 and CDR2 are DFQATT and SNEGSKA (reference sequence). This CDR3 is 14 amino acids long. The V end lost 1 base, the J end lost 10 bases, and 16 bases lay between the germline ends. The CDR3 DNA reads TGCAGTGCTAGAGCCGACCGAGGCCCAGGAAAACTGTTTTTT. This encodes CSARADRGPGKLFF.

The J gene is TRBJ2-1, the V gene TRBV7-9, with D unresolved. Germline V CDR1 and CDR2: SEHNR, FQNEAQ (reference sequence). V was trimmed by 0 bases and J by 0 bases, leaving 6 bases between them. The CDR3 spans 15 residues. The CDR3 region has the DNA TGTGCCAGCAGCTTAGCGGAGAGCTCCTACAATGAGCAGTTCTTC. Translation: CASSLAESSYNEQFF.

The chain links TRBV28 to TRBJ2-4; 7 bases match TRBD1. With 5 bases clipped from V and 8 bases from J, the junction kept 9 bases outside the gene matches. Per the germline V gene, CDR1 is MDHEN and CDR2 is SYDVKM. The CDR3 is made up of 14 amino acids. CDR3 sequence (DNA): TGTGCCAGCAGTCTTTTACAGGGGACGGACATTCAGTACTTC. This codes for CASSLLQGTDIQYF.

This clonotype was seen more than once but under ten times. CDR3 sequence reads: CASSLAGTGYGSTEAFF. Written as DNA, the CDR3 is TGCGCCAGCAGCTTGGCCGGGACCGGATACGGTAGCACTGAAGCTTTCTTT. The V call is TRBV5-1, the J call TRBJ1-1; D may be TRBD1 (5 bases). Germline lookup yields CDR1 SGHRS and CDR2 YFSETQ. V lost 0 bases and J lost 4, with 19 bases in between. This CDR3 spans 17 amino acids.

This clonotype was counted only a few times. This chain joins TRBV10-2 and TRBJ2-1; TRBD2 matches 8 bases. The CDR3 totals 16 residues. V shed 1 base and J 1 base; nucleotides not matched to a gene: 3. CDR1 and CDR2 from the germline V gene are WSHSY and SAAADI. The CDR3 DNA reads TGCGCCAGCAGTGAGTGGCGGGGGGTTTCCTACAATGAGCAGTTCTTC. Protein: CASSEWRGVSYNEQFF.

The chain couples TRBV28 to TRBJ2-7; D not resolved. The CDR3 runs to 15 residues. V lost 3 bases to trimming and J lost 3 bases, with 15 bases between them. CDR1 and CDR2 (germline): MDHEN, SYDVKM. CDR3 bases: TGTGCCAGCAGTTTGGTGGGCCCCAGCCTCTACGAGCAGTACTTC. Translated: CASSLVGPSLYEQYF.

The table lists this clonotype with many counts. V and J are TRBV7-9 and TRBJ2-1, with TRBD1 identical over 12 bases. V lost 5 bases to trimming and J lost 9 bases; unmatched junction nucleotides: 11. CDR3 length: 16 residues. The germline gives CDR1 SEHNR, CDR2 FQNEAQ (reference sequence). The chain's CDR3 is CASSTPGTGGSGEQFF. The CDR3 DNA reads as TGTGCCAGCAGCACACCCGGGACAGGGGGCTCGGGTGAGCAGTTCTTC.

This clonotype was seen many times. V usage is TRBV20-1 and J usage is TRBJ2-1; D may correspond to TRBD1 or TRBD2 (6 bases each). The CDR3 consists of 13 residues. From germline, CDR1 is DFQATT and CDR2 SNEGSKA (reference sequence). The V and J ends lost 5 bases and 9 bases respectively, with 17 bases between them. The CDR3 coding sequence is TGCAGTGCTCTCTCTACGGGGGCAACTGAGCAGTTCTTC. Residues: CSALSTGATEQFF.